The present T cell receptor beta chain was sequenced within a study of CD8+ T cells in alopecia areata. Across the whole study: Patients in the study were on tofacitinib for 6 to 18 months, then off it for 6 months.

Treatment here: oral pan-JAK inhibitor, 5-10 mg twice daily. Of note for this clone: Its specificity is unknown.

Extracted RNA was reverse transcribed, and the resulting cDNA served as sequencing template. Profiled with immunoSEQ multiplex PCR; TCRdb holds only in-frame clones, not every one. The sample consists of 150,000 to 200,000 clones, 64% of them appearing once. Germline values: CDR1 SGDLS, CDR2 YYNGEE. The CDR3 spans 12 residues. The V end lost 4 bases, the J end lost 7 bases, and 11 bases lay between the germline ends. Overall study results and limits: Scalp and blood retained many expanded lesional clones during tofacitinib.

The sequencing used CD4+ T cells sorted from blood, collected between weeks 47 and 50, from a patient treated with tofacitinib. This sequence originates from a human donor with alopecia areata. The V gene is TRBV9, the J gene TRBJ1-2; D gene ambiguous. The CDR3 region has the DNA TGTGCCAGCAGCTCTTCCGTTACTGGCTACACCTTC. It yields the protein CASSSSVTGYTF. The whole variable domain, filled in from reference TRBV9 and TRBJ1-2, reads DSGVTQTPKHLITATGQRVTLRCSPRSGDLSVYWYQQSLDQGLQFLIQYYNGEERAKGNILERFSAQQFPDLHSELNLSSLELGDSALYFCASSSSVTGYTFGSGTRLTVV.